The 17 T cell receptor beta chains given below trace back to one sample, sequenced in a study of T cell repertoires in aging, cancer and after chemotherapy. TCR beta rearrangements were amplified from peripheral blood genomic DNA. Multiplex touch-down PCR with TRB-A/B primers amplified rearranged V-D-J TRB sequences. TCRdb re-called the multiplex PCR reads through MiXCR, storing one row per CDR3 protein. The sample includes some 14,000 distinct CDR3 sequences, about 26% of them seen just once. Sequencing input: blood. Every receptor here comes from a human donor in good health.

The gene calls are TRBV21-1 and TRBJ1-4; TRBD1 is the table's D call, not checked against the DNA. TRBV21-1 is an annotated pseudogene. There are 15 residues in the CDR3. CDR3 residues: CASSESGQGYEKLFF. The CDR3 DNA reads TGTGCCAGCAGTGAATCGGGACAGGGGTATGAAAAACTGTTTTTT.

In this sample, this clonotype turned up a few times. The CDR3 DNA is TGTGCCAGTAGTATGGTTCGGGGCACTGAAGCTTTCTTT. Its protein is CASSMVRGTEAFF. This chain uses TRBV19 with TRBJ1-1; D is undetermined. The germline V and J ends were trimmed by 3 bases and 4 bases, with 9 bases remaining between them. The V gene's germline CDR1 is LNHDA and CDR2 SQIVND (reference sequence). The CDR3 length is 13 residues.

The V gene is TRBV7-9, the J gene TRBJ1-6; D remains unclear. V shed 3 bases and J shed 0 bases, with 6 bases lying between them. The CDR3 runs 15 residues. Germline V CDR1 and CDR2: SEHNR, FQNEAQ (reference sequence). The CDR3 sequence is CASSLESSYNSPLHF. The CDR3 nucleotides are TGTGCCAGCAGCTTGGAAAGCTCCTATAATTCACCCCTCCACTTT.

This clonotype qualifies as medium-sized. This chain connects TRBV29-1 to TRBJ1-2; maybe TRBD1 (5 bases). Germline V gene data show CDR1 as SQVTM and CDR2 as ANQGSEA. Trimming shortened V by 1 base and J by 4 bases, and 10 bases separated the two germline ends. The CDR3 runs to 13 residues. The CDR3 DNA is TGCAGCGTTGAAGCAGCGAGGGGCTATGGCTACACCTTC. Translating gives CSVEAARGYGYTF. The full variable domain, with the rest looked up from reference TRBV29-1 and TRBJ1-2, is SAVISQKPSRDICQRGTSLTIQCQVDSQVTMMFWYRQQPGQSLTLIATANQGSEATYESGFVIDKFPISRPNLTFSTLTVSNMSPEDSSIYLCSVEAARGYGYTFGSGTRLTVV.

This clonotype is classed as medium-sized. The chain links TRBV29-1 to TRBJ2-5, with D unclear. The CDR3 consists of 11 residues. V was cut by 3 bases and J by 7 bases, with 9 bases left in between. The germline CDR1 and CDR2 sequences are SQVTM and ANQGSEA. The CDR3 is CSVDRAATQYF. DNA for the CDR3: TGCAGCGTTGATAGGGCGGCGACCCAGTACTTC.

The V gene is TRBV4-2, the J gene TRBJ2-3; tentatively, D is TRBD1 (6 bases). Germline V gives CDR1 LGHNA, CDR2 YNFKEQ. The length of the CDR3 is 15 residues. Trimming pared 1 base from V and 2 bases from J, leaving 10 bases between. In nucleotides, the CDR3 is TGTGCCAGCAGCCAAGGGGCAGGGGCCACAGATACGCAGTATTTT. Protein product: CASSQGAGATDTQYF.

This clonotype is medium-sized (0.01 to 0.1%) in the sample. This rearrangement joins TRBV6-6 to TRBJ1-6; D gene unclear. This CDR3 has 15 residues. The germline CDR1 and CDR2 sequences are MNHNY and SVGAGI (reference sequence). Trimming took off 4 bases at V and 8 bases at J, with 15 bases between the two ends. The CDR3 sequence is CASSSYVAWDSPLHF. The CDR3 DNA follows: TGTGCCAGCAGTTCCTACGTGGCTTGGGATTCACCCCTCCACTTT.

The CDR3 reads CASSDLLNTEAFF. The DNA for the CDR3 is TGCGCCAGCAGCGATCTTCTGAACACTGAAGCTTTCTTT. This chain uses TRBV5-1 with TRBJ1-1, with D uncertain. Germline CDR1 is SGHRS and CDR2 is YFSETQ. V lost 4 bases and J lost 0, with 7 bases in between. This CDR3 region has 13 residues.

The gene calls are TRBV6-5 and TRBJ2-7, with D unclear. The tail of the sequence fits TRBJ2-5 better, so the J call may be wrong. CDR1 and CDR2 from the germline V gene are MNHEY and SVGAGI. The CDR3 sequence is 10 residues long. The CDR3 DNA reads TGTGCCAGCAATCGAGAGACCCAGTACTTC. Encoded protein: CASNRETQYF.

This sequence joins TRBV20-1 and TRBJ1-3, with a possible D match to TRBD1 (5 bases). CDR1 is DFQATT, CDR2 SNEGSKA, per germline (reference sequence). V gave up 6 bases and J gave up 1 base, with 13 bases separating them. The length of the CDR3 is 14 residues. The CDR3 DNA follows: TGCAGTGCCTATAGGCAGGGATCTGGAAACACCATATATTTT. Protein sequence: CSAYRQGSGNTIYF.

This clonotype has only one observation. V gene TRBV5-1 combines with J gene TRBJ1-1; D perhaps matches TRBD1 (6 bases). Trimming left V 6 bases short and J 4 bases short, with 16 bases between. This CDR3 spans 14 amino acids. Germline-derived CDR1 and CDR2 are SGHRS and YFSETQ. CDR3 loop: CASMDGWGATEAFF. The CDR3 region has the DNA TGCGCCAGCATGGATGGTTGGGGGGCCACTGAAGCTTTCTTT.

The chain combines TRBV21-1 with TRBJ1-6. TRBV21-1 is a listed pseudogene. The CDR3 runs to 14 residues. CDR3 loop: CASSKAGSNSPLHF. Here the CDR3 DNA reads TGTGCCAGCAGCAAAGCGGGCAGCAATTCACCCCTCCACTTT.

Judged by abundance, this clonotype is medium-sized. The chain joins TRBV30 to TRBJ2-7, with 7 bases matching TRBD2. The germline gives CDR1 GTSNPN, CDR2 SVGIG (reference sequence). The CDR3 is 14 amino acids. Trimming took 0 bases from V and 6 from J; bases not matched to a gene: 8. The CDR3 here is CAWSVHRSGGEQYF. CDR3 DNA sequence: TGTGCCTGGAGTGTACATCGGTCGGGGGGCGAGCAGTACTTC.

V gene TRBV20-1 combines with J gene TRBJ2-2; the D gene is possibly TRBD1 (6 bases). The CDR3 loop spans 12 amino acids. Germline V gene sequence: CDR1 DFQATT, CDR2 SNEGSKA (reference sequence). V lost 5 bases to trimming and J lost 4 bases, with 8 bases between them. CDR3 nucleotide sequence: TGCAGTGCTCGGACAGTCACCGGGGAGCTGTTTTTT. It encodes CSARTVTGELFF.

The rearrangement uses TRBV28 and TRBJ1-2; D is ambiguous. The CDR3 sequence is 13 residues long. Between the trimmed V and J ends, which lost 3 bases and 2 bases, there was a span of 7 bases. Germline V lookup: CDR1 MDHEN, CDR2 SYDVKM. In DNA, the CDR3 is TGTGCCAGCAGTTTCGGGCAGAACTATGGCTACACCTTC. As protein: CASSFGQNYGYTF.

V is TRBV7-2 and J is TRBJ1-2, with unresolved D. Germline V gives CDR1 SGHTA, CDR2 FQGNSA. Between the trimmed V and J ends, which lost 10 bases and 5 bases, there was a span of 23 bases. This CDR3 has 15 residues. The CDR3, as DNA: TGTGCCAACTCGGGCGGACGCCTAGGAAGTTATGGCTACACCTTC. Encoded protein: CANSGGRLGSYGYTF.

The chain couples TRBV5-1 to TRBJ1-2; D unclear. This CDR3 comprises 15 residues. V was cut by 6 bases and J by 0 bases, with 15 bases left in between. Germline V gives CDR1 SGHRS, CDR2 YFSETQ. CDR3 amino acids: CASNEGGSANYGYTF. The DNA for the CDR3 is TGCGCCAGCAACGAAGGCGGATCAGCTAACTATGGCTACACCTTC.